The TCR beta chain described here comes from a study of shared clonotypes between healthy human individuals. Study overall: CD4 naive and memory got three plates each, CD8 naive two, CD8 memory one.

The CDR3 totals 10 residues. Germline CDR1 is DFQATT and CDR2 is SNEGSKA (reference sequence). V lost 4 bases, J lost 5 bases, and 5 bases lay in between. This clone occurred a few times. What it binds is not known. The protocol was immunoSEQ multiplex PCR, while the TCRdb copy is restricted to in-frame clones and leaves out a portion. The data contain 730,000 or so clones, 60% to 80% of them singletons. Healthy HIV-negative adults without recent acute infections or vaccinations served as donors. Study-wide results and caveats: Estimated clonotype richness was generally higher in naive than memory subsets.

The TCR sequence derives from a woman aged 30 to 39 in good health. The chain employs TRBV20-1 and TRBJ1-1; D uncertain. The material sequenced was memory CD4+ T cells sorted from blood. Subset of the sample: CD45RA-negative fraction. CDR3 residues: CSATVTEAFF. The CDR3 DNA reads as TGCAGTGCTACGGTGACTGAAGCTTTCTTT.